This TCR beta chain was profiled in a study of cytomegalovirus exposure and HLA in healthy donors. Study results and caveats: In a later analysis, productive TCRs from donors in an Asian-associated ancestry cluster reportedly carried fewer N-insertions than the cohort mean.

Donors had nominal health at sampling but likely had unrecorded immune exposures. The CDR3 totals 15 residues. Germline V gives CDR1 MRHNA, CDR2 SNTAGT. V lost 4 bases and J lost 4; bases outside the gene matches: 7. Use of 60 Vbeta and 13 Jbeta primers characterized the PCR. The data were produced by immunoSEQ multiplex PCR, yet TCRdb's version contains in-frame clones alone and is incomplete. The data contain 250,000 or so clones, roughly 91% of them singletons. To note about this clone: As yet, its antigen is unknown.

The chain carries TRBV6-4 and TRBJ1-2, with 9 positions matching TRBD1. Source material: PBMCs. This TCR came from a girl aged 2 to 10 in good health and CMV-seronegative. The CDR3: CASSVQQGASYGYTF. CDR3 sequence (DNA): TGTGCCAGCAGTGTTCAACAGGGGGCGTCCTATGGCTACACCTTC.